The clone carrying this T cell receptor beta chain has ten or more counts. Its antigen is as yet unknown. This CDR3 has 15 residues. Trimming removed 4 bases from V and 2 bases from J, with 16 bases in between. Per germline, CDR1 SGDLS and CDR2 YYNGEE. The data were obtained in a study of CD8 T cells in ankylosing spondylitis. Study conclusions and caveats: The authors reported significant enrichment of disease-linked clones in matched ankylosing spondylitis synovial fluid. Several highly homologous variants made up a TCR beta motif, and this motif appeared characteristic of ankylosing spondylitis blood.

One entry per CDR3 protein results from TCRdb running MiXCR on the 5' RACE reads. The profile shows about 25,000 distinct CDR3 sequences, under 3% of them singletons. Input material: blood, either unsorted or a sorted T cell fraction (not recorded which). The rearrangement uses TRBV9 and TRBJ2-7, with D unclear. The TCR originated in a female donor with ankylosing spondylitis or in good health (not recorded which). The CDR3 loop is CASSPQAFETYEQYF. In DNA form, the CDR3 reads TGTGCCAGCAGCCCTCAAGCGTTTGAAACCTACGAGCAGTACTTC.